The clone carrying this TCR beta chain was recorded many times. Its antigen is as yet unknown. The CDR3 is made up of 13 amino acids. Trimming stripped 6 bases from V and 5 bases from J, with 13 bases between. The germline CDR1 and CDR2 sequences are DFQATT and SNEGSKA (reference sequence). The data were taken from a study of breast tumors, draining lymph nodes, adjacent tissues. General observations from the study: Luminal-like breast cancer showed significantly higher tumor–nontumor repertoire similarity than basal-like. The data were judged consistent with most tumor T cells coming from lymph node and expanding in tumor. Tumor TCR diversity was below lymph nodes but above nontumor tissue. Data only fit, rather than demonstrated, lymph node origin of most tumor T cells.

Breast cancer patients provided tissue from their axillary draining lymph nodes. TCRdb ran MiXCR on the multiplex PCR reads and lists one entry per CDR3 protein. The table has over 200,000 distinct CDR3 sequences, about a third seen once; the top ten hold roughly 1.5%. The sequencing sample was made of axillary lymph node tissue. This chain links TRBV20-1 with TRBJ2-2, with D possibly matching TRBD1 (6 bases). This receptor was taken from a female donor with breast cancer. Some clones in this sample may be carry-over from other donors' samples. The chain's CDR3 is CSAPWGLTGELFF. DNA for the CDR3: TGCAGTGCCCCGTGGGGGCTAACCGGGGAGCTGTTTTTT.